This record covers a single TCR beta chain. Its target is not known. From germline, CDR1 is MNHEY and CDR2 SMNVEV (reference sequence). V was pared by 5 bases and J by 5 bases, with 8 bases of the junction left unmatched. There are 16 residues in the CDR3. The investigators amplified TCR beta CDR3 regions from RNA transcripts. First-round RT-PCR of the TCR CDR3 relied on the HTBI primer set. TCRdb re-derived calls from the multiplex PCR reads in MiXCR, one entry per CDR3 protein. The sample includes about 560,000 distinct CDR3 sequences, roughly a sixth of them seen just once. The source of the sample is a study of T cells in Graves' hyperthyroidism and ophthalmopathy. General study points: Blood held most thyroid clonotypes expanded above 0.001 frequency.

Investigators excluded patients with uncontrolled infection, other autoimmune disease, pregnancy or lactation. The PBMCs studied were ones that came from 9 to 10 ml fresh peripheral blood. V is TRBV27 and J is TRBJ2-5, with TRBD2 matching over 13 bases. The specimen was blood. This receptor was identified in a woman aged 18 to 35 with Graves' hyperthyroidism. CDR3 amino acids: CASSPGTSGTQETQYF. As DNA, the CDR3 is TGTGCCAGCAGTCCGGGGACTAGCGGGACCCAGGAGACCCAGTACTTC.